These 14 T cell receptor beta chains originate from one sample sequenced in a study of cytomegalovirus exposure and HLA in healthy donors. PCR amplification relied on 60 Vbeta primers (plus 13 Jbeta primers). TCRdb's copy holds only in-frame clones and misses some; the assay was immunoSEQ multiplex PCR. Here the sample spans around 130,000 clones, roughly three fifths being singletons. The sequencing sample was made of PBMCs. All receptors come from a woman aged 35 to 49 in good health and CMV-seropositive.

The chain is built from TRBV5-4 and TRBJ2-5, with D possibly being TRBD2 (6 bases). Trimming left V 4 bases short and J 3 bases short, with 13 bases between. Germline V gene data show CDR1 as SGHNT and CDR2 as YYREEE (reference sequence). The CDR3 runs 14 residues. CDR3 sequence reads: CASSRDFEKETQYF. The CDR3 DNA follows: TGTGCCAGCAGCCGGGACTTCGAAAAAGAGACCCAGTACTTC.

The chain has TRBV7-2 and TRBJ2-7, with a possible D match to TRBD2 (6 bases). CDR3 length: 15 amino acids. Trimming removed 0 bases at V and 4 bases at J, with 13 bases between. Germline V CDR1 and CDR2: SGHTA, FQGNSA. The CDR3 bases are TGTGCCAGCAGCTTAGCGGCTAGCGCTGGGTACGAGCAGTACTTC. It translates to CASSLAASAGYEQYF.

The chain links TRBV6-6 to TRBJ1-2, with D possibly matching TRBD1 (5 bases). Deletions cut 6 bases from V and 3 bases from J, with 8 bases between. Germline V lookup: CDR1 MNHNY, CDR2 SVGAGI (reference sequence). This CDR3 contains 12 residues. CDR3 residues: CASSQTDYGYTF. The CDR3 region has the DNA TGTGCCAGCAGCCAGACAGACTATGGCTACACCTTC.

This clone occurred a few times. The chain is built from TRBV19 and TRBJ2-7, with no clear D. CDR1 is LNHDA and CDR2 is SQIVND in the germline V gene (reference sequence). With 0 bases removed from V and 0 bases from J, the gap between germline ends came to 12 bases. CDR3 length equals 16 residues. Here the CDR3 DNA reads TGTGCCAGTAGTATAGACGGTACAGTAAGCTCCTACGAGCAGTACTTC. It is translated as CASSIDGTVSSYEQYF.

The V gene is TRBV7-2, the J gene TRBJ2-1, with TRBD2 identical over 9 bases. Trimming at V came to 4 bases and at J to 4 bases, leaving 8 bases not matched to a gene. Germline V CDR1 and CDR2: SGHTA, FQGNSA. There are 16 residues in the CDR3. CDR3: CASSSPGTSRYNEQFF. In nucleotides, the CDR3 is TGTGCCAGCAGCTCACCAGGGACTAGCCGATACAATGAGCAGTTCTTC.

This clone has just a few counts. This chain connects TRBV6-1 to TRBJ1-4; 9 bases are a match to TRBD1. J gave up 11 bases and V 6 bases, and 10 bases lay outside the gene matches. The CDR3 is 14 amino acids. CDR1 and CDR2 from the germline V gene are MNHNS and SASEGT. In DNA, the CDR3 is TGTGCCAGCAGGACAGGGGGGGCTTGGATGAAACTGTTTTTT. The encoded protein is CASRTGGAWMKLFF.

For the CDR3, the DNA is TGTGCCAGCAGCCCCCGGCAGGGATCGAACACTGAAGCTTTCTTT. Protein sequence: CASSPRQGSNTEAFF. The gene calls are TRBV9 and TRBJ1-1; D possibly corresponds to TRBD1 (5 bases). The ends were cut back, 4 bases at V and 1 base at J, with 14 bases in the middle. This CDR3 has 15 amino acids. Germline CDR1 SGDLS, CDR2 YYNGEE.

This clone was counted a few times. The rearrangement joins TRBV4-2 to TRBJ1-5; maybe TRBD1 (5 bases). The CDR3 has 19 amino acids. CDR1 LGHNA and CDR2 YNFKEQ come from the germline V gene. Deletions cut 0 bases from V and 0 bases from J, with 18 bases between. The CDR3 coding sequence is TGTGCCAGCAGCCAAGATGGACACCATTCGGCGGATAGCAATCAGCCCCAGCATTTT. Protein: CASSQDGHHSADSNQPQHF.

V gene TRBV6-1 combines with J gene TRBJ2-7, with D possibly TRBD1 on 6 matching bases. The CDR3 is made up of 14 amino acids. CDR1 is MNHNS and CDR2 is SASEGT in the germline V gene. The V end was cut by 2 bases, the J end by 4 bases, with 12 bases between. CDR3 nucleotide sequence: TGTGCCAGCAGTGAACAAGGACAGCTATACGAGCAGTACTTC. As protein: CASSEQGQLYEQYF.

CDR3 in amino acids: CASSLGGGSPTDTQYF. CDR3 coding DNA: TGTGCCAGCAGCTTAGGAGGCGGGAGCCCCACAGATACGCAGTATTTT. The chain uses TRBV7-6 and TRBJ2-3; 7 nucleotides agree with TRBD2. CDR1 SGHVS and CDR2 FNYEAQ come from the germline V gene. The length of the CDR3 is 16 residues. J lost 2 bases, V lost 1 base, and 6 bases had no gene match.

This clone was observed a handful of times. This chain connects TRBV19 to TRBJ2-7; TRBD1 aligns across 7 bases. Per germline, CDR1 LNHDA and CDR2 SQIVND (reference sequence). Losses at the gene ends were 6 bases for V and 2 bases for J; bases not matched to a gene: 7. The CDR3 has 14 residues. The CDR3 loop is CASSRTGTAYEQYF. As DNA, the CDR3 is TGTGCCAGTAGCCGGACAGGAACAGCCTACGAGCAGTACTTC.

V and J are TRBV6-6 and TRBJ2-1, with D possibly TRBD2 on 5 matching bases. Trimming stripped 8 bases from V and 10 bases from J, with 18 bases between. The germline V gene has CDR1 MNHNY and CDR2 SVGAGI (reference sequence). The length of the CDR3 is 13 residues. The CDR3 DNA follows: TGTGCCAGCGGGGTCCCGTCTGGCGGGGAGCAGTTCTTC. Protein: CASGVPSGGEQFF.

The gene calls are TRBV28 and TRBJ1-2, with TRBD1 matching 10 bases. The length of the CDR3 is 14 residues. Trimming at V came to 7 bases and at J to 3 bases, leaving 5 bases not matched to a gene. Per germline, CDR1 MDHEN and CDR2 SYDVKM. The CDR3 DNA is TGTGCCAGCAACCAGGGACAGGGGTACTATGGCTACACCTTC. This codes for CASNQGQGYYGYTF.

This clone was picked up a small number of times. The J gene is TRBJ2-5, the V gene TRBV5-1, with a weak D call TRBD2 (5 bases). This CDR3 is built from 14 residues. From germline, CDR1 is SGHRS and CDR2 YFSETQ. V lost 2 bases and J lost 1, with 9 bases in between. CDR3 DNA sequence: TGCGCCAGCAGCTTAGGGAGCCTCCAAGAGACCCAGTACTTC. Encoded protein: CASSLGSLQETQYF.